These 12 T cell receptor beta chains originate from one sample sequenced in a study of blood T cell repertoires in COVID-19. Profiled with immunoSEQ multiplex PCR; TCRdb holds only in-frame clones, not every one. Among about 230,000 clones listed, around 83% were seen once. Sequencing used peripheral blood. These TCRs come from a man between 35 and 55 years old with acute or convalescent COVID-19.

The rearrangement uses TRBV6-4 and TRBJ1-6; TRBD1 matches 10 bases. The V gene end was trimmed by 4 bases and the J gene end by 5 bases; junction bases not matched to a gene: 2. The CDR3 length is 15 residues. Germline assignment: CDR1 MRHNA and CDR2 SNTAGT. The CDR3 sequence is CASSVGTGDNSPLHF. The DNA for the CDR3 is TGTGCCAGCAGTGTCGGGACAGGGGATAATTCACCCCTCCACTTT.

The rearrangement uses TRBV5-1 and TRBJ1-3; maybe TRBD1 (6 bases). The CDR3 runs to 15 residues. Trimming left V 5 bases short and J 0 bases short, with 12 bases between. Germline lookup yields CDR1 SGHRS and CDR2 YFSETQ. CDR3 residues: CASRFETGSGNTIYF. DNA of the CDR3: TGCGCCAGCAGATTTGAGACAGGCTCTGGAAACACCATATATTTT.

The gene calls are TRBV5-1 and TRBJ1-3; no clear D gene. This CDR3 has 12 amino acids. Trimming left V 4 bases short and J 7 bases short, with 9 bases between. CDR1 SGHRS and CDR2 YFSETQ come from the germline V gene. The CDR3 is CASSLPGNTIYF. CDR3 nucleotide sequence: TGCGCCAGCAGCCTGCCAGGCAACACCATATATTTT.

In its sample, this clone was seen once. J is TRBJ1-3 and V is TRBV2; D perhaps matches TRBD1 (6 bases). V lost 3 bases and J lost 7, with 13 bases in between. CDR1 is SNHLY and CDR2 is FYNNEI in the germline V gene. This CDR3 has 14 amino acids. The CDR3 DNA follows: TGTGCCAGCAGTGACGGGGGGGCGCCGAACACCATATATTTT. Amino acid sequence: CASSDGGAPNTIYF.

The rearrangement joins TRBV6-2 or TRBV6-3 to TRBJ2-5; the D gene is possibly TRBD2 (6 bases). The V gene lost 3 bases and the J gene lost 1 base, with 18 bases spanning the gap. In germline, CDR1 is MNHEY, CDR2 SVGEGT. The CDR3 contains 17 residues. The CDR3 loop is CASSYQAGKHPQETQYF. CDR3 sequence (DNA): TGTGCCAGCAGTTATCAGGCGGGGAAGCACCCCCAAGAGACCCAGTACTTC.

This chain joins TRBV6-1 and TRBJ2-7, with 8 bases lining up with TRBD2. V shed 2 bases, J shed 4 bases, and the junction held 4 bases outside the gene matches. Germline CDR1 reads MNHNS; CDR2 reads SASEGT. The CDR3 consists of 14 residues. In nucleotides, the CDR3 is TGTGCCAGCAGTGAATGGGGACTAGTTTACGAGCAGTACTTC. It specifies CASSEWGLVYEQYF.

Turning to this clone: Other nucleotide sequences in the sample specify the same CDR3. The chain is built from TRBV12-3 or TRBV12-4 and TRBJ1-1; D not resolved. Trimming shortened V by 2 bases and J by 2 bases, and 6 bases separated the two germline ends. The CDR3 sequence is 13 residues long. This CDR3 reads CASSLRVNTEAFF. The DNA for the CDR3 is TGTGCCAGCAGTTTAAGAGTAAACACTGAAGCTTTCTTT.

The rearrangement uses TRBV7-9 and TRBJ1-5; 7 bases are shared with TRBD1. CDR1 is SEHNR, CDR2 FQNEAQ, per germline (reference sequence). The length of the CDR3 is 16 residues. Germline trimming cut 4 bases from V and 0 bases from J; bases unmatched to any gene: 6. In nucleotides, the CDR3 is TGTGCCAGCAGCTCTGGACAGGTTAATAGCAATCAGCCCCAGCATTTT. Amino acid sequence: CASSSGQVNSNQPQHF.

This chain links TRBV30 with TRBJ1-2, with D possibly matching TRBD1 (6 bases). V was cut by 1 base and J by 5 bases, with 14 bases left in between. The germline CDR1 and CDR2 sequences are GTSNPN and SVGIG (reference sequence). The CDR3 contains 14 residues. CDR3 region: CAWSDGIGGYGYTF. CDR3 sequence (DNA): TGTGCCTGGAGTGATGGGATAGGGGGATATGGCTACACCTTC.

This chain links TRBV9 with TRBJ2-7, with 10 positions matching TRBD2. The CDR3 length is 17 residues. The V gene's germline CDR1 is SGDLS and CDR2 YYNGEE. Germline trimming cut 0 bases from V and 4 bases from J; bases unmatched to any gene: 10. CDR3 nucleotide sequence: TGTGCCAGCAGCGTAGGGGATAGCGGGGGGATACCTTACGAGCAGTACTTC. Its translation is CASSVGDSGGIPYEQYF.

The chain joins TRBV7-8 to TRBJ1-5; D is ambiguous. V was clipped by 1 base and J by 0 bases, with 7 bases between them. CDR1 is SGHVS and CDR2 is FQNEAQ in the germline V gene. The length of the CDR3 is 15 residues. The CDR3 DNA reads as TGTGCCAGCAGCTTAGAAAGCTATAGCAATCAGCCCCAGCATTTT. As protein: CASSLESYSNQPQHF.

As DNA, the CDR3 is TGTGCCAGCAGCGACCGGGACTATCCCTACAATGAGCAGTTCTTC. It codes for CASSDRDYPYNEQFF. This chain links TRBV3-1 (or the pseudogene TRBV3-2) with TRBJ2-1; 7 bases match TRBD2. The CDR3 is made up of 15 amino acids. Germline CDR1 reads LGHDT; CDR2 reads YNNKEL (reference sequence). V trimming: 5 bases; J trimming: 2 bases; junction bases outside the gene matches: 6.